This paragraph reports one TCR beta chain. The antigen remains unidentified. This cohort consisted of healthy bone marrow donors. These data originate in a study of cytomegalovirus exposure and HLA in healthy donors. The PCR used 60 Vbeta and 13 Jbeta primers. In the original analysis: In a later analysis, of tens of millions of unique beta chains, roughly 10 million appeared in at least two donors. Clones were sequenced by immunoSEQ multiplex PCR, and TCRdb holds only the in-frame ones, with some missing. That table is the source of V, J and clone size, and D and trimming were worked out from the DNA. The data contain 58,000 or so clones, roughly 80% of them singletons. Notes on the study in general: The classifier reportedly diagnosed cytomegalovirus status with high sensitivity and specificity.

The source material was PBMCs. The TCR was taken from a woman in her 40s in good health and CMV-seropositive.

The CDR3 protein is CSVPLGGSGDTQYF. In nucleotides, the CDR3 is TGCAGCGTCCCCCTGGGGGGGTCAGGAGATACGCAGTATTTT. V gene TRBV29-1 combines with J gene TRBJ2-3; 7 bases fit TRBD2. V dropped 6 bases and J dropped 5; count of bases not matched to a gene: 11. The V gene's germline CDR1 is SQVTM and CDR2 ANQGSEA. This CDR3 is built from 14 residues.